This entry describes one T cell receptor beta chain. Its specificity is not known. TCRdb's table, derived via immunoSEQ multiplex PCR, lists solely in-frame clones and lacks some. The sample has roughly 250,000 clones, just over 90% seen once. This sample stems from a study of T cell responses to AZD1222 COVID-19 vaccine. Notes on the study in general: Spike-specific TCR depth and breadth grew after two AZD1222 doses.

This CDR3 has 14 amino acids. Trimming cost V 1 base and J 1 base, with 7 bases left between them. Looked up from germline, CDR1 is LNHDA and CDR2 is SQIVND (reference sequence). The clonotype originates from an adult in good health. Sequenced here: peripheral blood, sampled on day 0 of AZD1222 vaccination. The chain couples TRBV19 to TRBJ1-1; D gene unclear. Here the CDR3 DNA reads TGTGCCAGTAGTATAGGCCCGGGGAACACTGAAGCTTTCTTT. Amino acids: CASSIGPGNTEAFF.